This T cell receptor (beta chain) appears in the sequencing data of a study of cytomegalovirus exposure and HLA in healthy donors. On this clone: Antigen specificity is unknown.

V was shortened by 3 bases and J by 2 bases, with 9 bases between the two germline ends. Germline V lookup: CDR1 SGHKS, CDR2 YYEKEE (reference sequence). The CDR3 covers 13 residues. It was with 60 Vbeta and 13 Jbeta primers that the PCR ran. The assay was immunoSEQ multiplex PCR, and TCRdb's table has in-frame clones only and misses some. The sample records more than 95,000 clones, 83% being singletons. Each donor's status was that of a healthy bone marrow donor. Study-wide results and caveats: The study designated 150 or so TCR beta chains cytomegalovirus-associated.

Input material: PBMCs. The chain carries TRBV5-5 and TRBJ2-7; D remains unclear. The sequence was obtained from a woman in her thirties or forties in good health and CMV-seropositive. The CDR3 DNA reads as TGTGCCAGCAGCTCCATGACAACCTACGAGCAGTACTTC. Protein sequence: CASSSMTTYEQYF.